This T cell receptor (beta chain) stems from a study of cytomegalovirus exposure and HLA in healthy donors. Study-wide results and caveats: The tendency of first-cohort TCR clusters to co-occur in the 120 validation repertoires was identified by a subsequent analysis. Specific recognition of CMV antigens was confirmed in vitro for a few chains (all CMV-associated).

Repertoires were generated with immunoSEQ multiplex PCR, while TCRdb's copy carries only in-frame clones and drops some. Of 150,000 to 200,000 clones in the sample, about 81% are singletons; the top ten hold 1% to 1.5%. This clone was recorded a few times. Its antigen is as yet unknown. Germline V lookup: CDR1 MDHEN, CDR2 SYDVKM. The CDR3 consists of 13 residues. V lost 2 bases, J lost 8 bases, and 5 bases stayed unmatched. This receptor was obtained from a woman in her thirties in good health and CMV-seronegative. The specimen sequenced was PBMCs. The chain uses TRBV28 and TRBJ1-2; TRBD1 aligns across 7 bases. CDR3 residues: CASSLGGGWGYTF. CDR3 coding DNA: TGTGCCAGCAGTTTAGGAGGGGGCTGGGGCTACACCTTC.